These 6 T cell receptor beta chains were all obtained from the same sample, sequenced in a study of T cells after yellow fever vaccination. TCRdb reprocessed the 5' RACE reads with MiXCR, giving one entry per CDR3 protein. The table has about 300,000 distinct CDR3 sequences, about 6.9% seen once. Sequenced here: PBMCs, sampled roughly seven weeks after the first yellow fever vaccination. The receptors were gathered from a young man who received the YFV17D yellow fever vaccine.

The V call is TRBV7-2, the J call TRBJ2-4; D gene uncertain. V gave up 7 bases and J gave up 5 bases, with 15 bases separating them. Germline CDR1 SGHTA, CDR2 FQGNSA. This CDR3 is 14 amino acids long. CDR3 sequence (DNA): TGTGCCAGCACCCGGTGGTCCGGGCAAAACATTCAGTACTTC. As protein: CASTRWSGQNIQYF.

This clonotype was picked up a small number of times. The chain has TRBV7-2 and TRBJ2-1; 8 positions agree with TRBD2. The CDR3 is 17 residues long. The V segment lost 2 bases and the J segment 0 bases; nucleotides outside the gene matches: 6. From germline, CDR1 is SGHTA and CDR2 FQGNSA. CDR3 coding DNA: TGTGCCAGCAGCTTACCTTTAGCGGGGAGCTCCTACAATGAGCAGTTCTTC. Its translation is CASSLPLAGSSYNEQFF.

This clonotype occurred a few times. V and J are TRBV20-1 and TRBJ2-5; 12 bases line up with TRBD2. The V segment lost 8 bases and the J segment 1 base; nucleotides outside the gene matches: 2. CDR3 length: 13 residues. Germline CDR1 DFQATT, CDR2 SNEGSKA (reference sequence). The CDR3 sequence: CSRLAGVQETQYF. The DNA for the CDR3 is TGCAGTCGACTAGCGGGGGTCCAAGAGACCCAGTACTTC.

This rearrangement joins TRBV6-2 or TRBV6-3 to TRBJ2-2, with a weak D call TRBD2 (5 bases). Germline V CDR1 and CDR2: MNHEY, SVGEGT. V was clipped by 1 base and J by 7 bases, with 10 bases between them. This CDR3 spans 14 amino acids. The DNA for the CDR3 is TGTGCCAGCAGTTACTTAGCGTGGGGCGGGGAGCTGTTTTTT. Its protein product is CASSYLAWGGELFF.

In this sample, this clonotype turned up many times. The chain is built from TRBV7-9 and TRBJ1-2; tentative D call: TRBD1 (6 bases). The CDR3 runs to 16 residues. Looked up from germline, CDR1 is SEHNR and CDR2 is FQNEAQ (reference sequence). Trimming left V 5 bases short and J 5 bases short, with 21 bases between. Here the CDR3 DNA reads TGTGCCAGCAGCCCCCAGCAGGGGCCACCTCTGTATGGCTACACCTTC. Amino acids: CASSPQQGPPLYGYTF.

This chain links TRBV27 with TRBJ2-7; TRBD1 is a possible D gene (5 bases). V shed 6 bases and J shed 4 bases, with 22 bases lying between them. CDR1 MNHEY and CDR2 SMNVEV come from the germline V gene (reference sequence). There are 16 residues in the CDR3. The CDR3 loop is CASSPEAMGPTYEQYF. DNA for the CDR3: TGTGCCAGCAGCCCAGAGGCCATGGGGCCAACTTACGAGCAGTACTTC.